These 6 T cell receptor beta chains share one sample of origin, sequenced in a study of T cells in Graves' hyperthyroidism and ophthalmopathy. Amplification of TCR beta CDR3 regions used RNA as the template. With the HTBI primer set, the TCR CDR3 went through a first round of RT-PCR. TCRdb re-called the multiplex PCR reads with MiXCR, one entry per CDR3 protein. This repertoire shows some 560,000 distinct CDR3 sequences, 12% to 15% found once; its top ten account for about 15%. The sample consisted of blood. These receptors were collected from a woman in her thirties or forties with Graves' hyperthyroidism.

This clonotype has only a few counts. A clone one base away is much larger, so this may be a read error. This sequence joins TRBV28 and TRBJ2-6, with D tentatively TRBD1 (5 bases). The CDR3 length is 14 residues. Per germline, CDR1 MDHEN and CDR2 SYDVKM. Trimming shortened V by 8 bases and J by 4 bases, and 12 bases separated the two germline ends. CDR3 residues: CASLAGSGANVLTF. The CDR3 DNA sequence: TGTGCCAGCCTGGCAGGGTCCGGGGCCAACGTCCTGACTTTC.

The V gene is TRBV18, the J gene TRBJ1-2; no clear D. CDR3 length: 18 residues. Trimming stripped 2 bases from V and 7 bases from J, with 26 bases between. Germline loops: CDR1 KGHSH, CDR2 LQKENI. CDR3 residues: CASSPSKIGPRTVRGYTF. The DNA for the CDR3 is TGTGCCAGCTCACCATCTAAAATTGGACCTAGAACAGTTCGTGGCTACACCTTC. Full variable domain (missing parts from reference TRBV18 and TRBJ1-2): NAGVMQNPRHLVRRRGQEARLRCSPMKGHSHVYWYRQLPEEGLKFMVYLQKENIIDESGMPKERFSAEFPKEGPSILRIQQVVRGDSAAYFCASSPSKIGPRTVRGYTFGSGTRLTVV.

This clonotype was recorded many times. This sequence joins TRBV7-8 and TRBJ1-4; tentatively, D is TRBD1 (5 bases). CDR1 is SGHVS, CDR2 FQNEAQ, per germline. The CDR3 consists of 17 residues. The V end was cut by 4 bases, the J end by 0 bases, with 15 bases between. CDR3 amino acids: CASSWVLQGPTNEKLFF. The CDR3 region has the DNA TGTGCCAGCAGCTGGGTCCTTCAGGGACCAACTAATGAAAAACTGTTTTTT.

CDR3 nucleotide sequence: TGTGCCAGTAGGGGACGGTCGGGCTACGAGCAGTACTTC. This encodes CASRGRSGYEQYF. The chain employs TRBV19 and TRBJ2-7; either TRBD1 or TRBD2 may fit D (5 bases each). This CDR3 has 13 residues. V was clipped by 6 bases and J by 3 bases, with 12 bases between them. Per the germline V gene, CDR1 is LNHDA and CDR2 is SQIVND (reference sequence).

This clonotype was detected many times. This chain joins TRBV11-2 and TRBJ2-1, with TRBD2 matching over 7 bases. This CDR3 region has 16 residues. Germline-derived CDR1 and CDR2 are SGHAT and FQNNGV. With 2 bases clipped from V and 6 bases from J, the junction kept 10 bases outside the gene matches. The CDR3 bases are TGTGCCAGCAGCTTACTTGCGGGAGTTTACGGCAATGAGCAGTTCTTC. This translates into CASSLLAGVYGNEQFF.

This clonotype was counted between two and nine times. The V and J genes are TRBV20-1 and TRBJ2-7; 10 bases map to TRBD2. Germline V gene lookup returns CDR1 DFQATT and CDR2 SNEGSKA (reference sequence). V was clipped by 0 bases and J by 3 bases; unmatched bases: 5. The CDR3 is 15 amino acids. CDR3 nucleotide sequence: TGCAGTGCTAGAGATGGGGCTAGCGGGGGCTACGAGCAGTACTTC. Protein product: CSARDGASGGYEQYF.